Below are 20 T cell receptor beta chains sequenced from a single sample in a study of cytomegalovirus exposure and HLA in healthy donors. Primers: 60 Vbeta forward and 13 Jbeta reverse. The assay was immunoSEQ multiplex PCR, and TCRdb's table has in-frame clones only and misses some. The sample consists of roughly 86,000 clones, about two thirds of them appearing once. Sequenced input: PBMCs. The receptors were sampled from a woman between 45 and 60 years old in good health and CMV-seropositive.

This clone was counted once. V and J are TRBV15 and TRBJ2-7; 10 positions agree with TRBD2. Looked up from germline, CDR1 is LNHNV and CDR2 is YYDKDF (reference sequence). The CDR3 totals 18 residues. J gave up 2 bases and V 4 bases, and 14 bases lay outside the gene matches. In DNA form, the CDR3 reads TGTGCCACCAGCACCGGGACTAGCGCTATTCTAAAGACCTACGAGCAGTACTTC. This translates into CATSTGTSAILKTYEQYF.

The chain is built from TRBV11-2 and TRBJ1-2; tentatively, D is TRBD1 (6 bases). In germline, CDR1 is SGHAT, CDR2 FQNNGV. The germline V and J ends were trimmed by 4 bases and 4 bases, with 19 bases remaining between them. The CDR3 extends over 16 amino acids. In DNA form, the CDR3 reads TGTGCCAGCAGCTGGGGGGGGCGATTTGAGGGCTATGGCTACACCTTC. This sequence encodes CASSWGGRFEGYGYTF.

This sequence joins TRBV7-9 and TRBJ2-2; no reliable D call. CDR3 length: 12 residues. The V gene's germline CDR1 is SEHNR and CDR2 FQNEAQ (reference sequence). The V gene lost 5 bases and the J gene lost 7 bases, with 8 bases spanning the gap. CDR3 protein: CASSPPNGELFF. The CDR3 nucleotides read TGTGCCAGCAGCCCGCCTAACGGGGAGCTGTTTTTT.

The chain recombines TRBV28 with TRBJ2-3; TRBD2 matches at 7 bases. The CDR3 runs 16 residues. J gave up 3 bases and V 1 base, and 7 bases lay outside the gene matches. The germline V gene has CDR1 MDHEN and CDR2 SYDVKM. The DNA of the CDR3 is TGTGCCAGCAGTTTATCCCCCAGCGGGGCGACAGATACGCAGTATTTT. Protein product: CASSLSPSGATDTQYF.

The chain has TRBV2 and TRBJ1-5; 8 bases are a match to TRBD1. Germline values: CDR1 SNHLY, CDR2 FYNNEI. CDR3 length: 13 amino acids. V dropped 3 bases and J dropped 8; count of bases not matched to a gene: 3. CDR3 sequence: CASSEQGAEPQHF. In DNA form, the CDR3 reads TGTGCCAGCAGTGAGCAGGGGGCAGAGCCCCAGCATTTT.

The J gene is TRBJ2-7, the V gene TRBV5-6; the D is unclear. CDR1 and CDR2 (germline): SGHDT, YYEEEE. CDR3 length: 13 residues. V was trimmed by 3 bases and J by 1 base, leaving 8 bases between them. CDR3 amino acids: CASSSDTSYEQYF. As DNA, the CDR3 is TGTGCCAGCAGCTCCGACACTTCCTACGAGCAGTACTTC.

The V and J genes are TRBV2 and TRBJ2-1, with 13 bases matching TRBD2. Trimming at V came to 4 bases and at J to 6 bases, leaving 9 bases not matched to a gene. The CDR3 covers 17 residues. Germline V lookup: CDR1 SNHLY, CDR2 FYNNEI. The CDR3 nucleotides are TGTGCCAGCAGTGCTCAAACTAGCGGGGGGGCCGTCAATGAGCAGTTCTTC. Protein: CASSAQTSGGAVNEQFF.

The V call is TRBV19, the J call TRBJ2-4; D may be TRBD1 (5 bases). The V end lost 10 bases, the J end lost 3 bases, and 13 bases lay between the germline ends. The germline V gene has CDR1 LNHDA and CDR2 SQIVND (reference sequence). The CDR3 is made up of 13 amino acids. The CDR3 protein is CATGDSDKNIQYF. The CDR3 bases are TGTGCCACCGGCGACAGTGACAAAAACATTCAGTACTTC.

J is TRBJ2-7 and V is TRBV2; 7 bases match TRBD1. The CDR3 is 14 amino acids. The V gene end was trimmed by 4 bases and the J gene end by 2 bases; junction bases not matched to a gene: 5. The germline V gene has CDR1 SNHLY and CDR2 FYNNEI. For the CDR3, the DNA is TGTGCCAGCAGTGCCCGGGACAGCACCTACGAGCAGTACTTC. This gives the protein CASSARDSTYEQYF.

V is TRBV9 and J is TRBJ1-2; 7 nucleotides agree with TRBD1. V shed 2 bases, J shed 5 bases, and the junction held 3 bases outside the gene matches. Germline values: CDR1 SGDLS, CDR2 YYNGEE. The CDR3 is made up of 13 amino acids. The CDR3 DNA is TGTGCCAGCAGCGTCCGACAGGGTTATGGCTACACCTTC. It translates to CASSVRQGYGYTF.

The CDR3 bases are TGTGCCAGCAGTGAAAATTCCAGGGGCACCGGGGAGCTGTTTTTT. Its protein is CASSENSRGTGELFF. The chain is built from TRBV6-1 and TRBJ2-2; a possible D gene is TRBD1 (6 bases). The CDR3 has 15 amino acids. V shed 2 bases and J shed 4 bases, with 11 bases lying between them. Per the germline V gene, CDR1 is MNHNS and CDR2 is SASEGT.

The rearrangement uses TRBV6-5 and TRBJ1-6; D call uncertain. The ends were cut back, 6 bases at V and 10 bases at J, with 19 bases in the middle. Germline V gene lookup returns CDR1 MNHEY and CDR2 SVGAGI. The CDR3 length is 15 residues. The CDR3 DNA reads TGTGCCAGCAGGATGGCACAGAACATGCCCTCACCCCTCCACTTT. It yields the protein CASRMAQNMPSPLHF.

The chain links TRBV13 to TRBJ1-2, with TRBD1 matching 8 bases. CDR1 and CDR2 (germline): PRHDT, FYEKMQ (reference sequence). CDR3 length: 15 residues. With 7 bases clipped from V and 2 bases from J, the junction kept 9 bases outside the gene matches. Here the CDR3 DNA reads TGTGCCAGCACCTACACCCCAGGGGGCAACTATGGCTACACCTTC. Translating it yields CASTYTPGGNYGYTF.

The chain uses TRBV2 and TRBJ2-5; D unresolved. The CDR3 length is 11 residues. Looked up from germline, CDR1 is SNHLY and CDR2 is FYNNEI. Trimming shortened V by 6 bases and J by 5 bases, and 7 bases separated the two germline ends. For the CDR3, the DNA is TGTGCCAGCAGCGACTCGGAGACCCAGTACTTC. Translation: CASSDSETQYF.

This chain uses TRBV7-2 with TRBJ2-5; 8 nucleotides align to TRBD2. Unmatched junction bases numbered 2, after V lost 4 bases and J lost 1 base. Germline V gene lookup returns CDR1 SGHTA and CDR2 FQGNSA. There are 14 residues in the CDR3. CDR3 amino acids: CASSYSGAQETQYF. The CDR3 DNA follows: TGTGCCAGCAGCTATAGCGGGGCCCAAGAGACCCAGTACTTC. Combining the CDR3 with reference TRBV7-2 and TRBJ2-5 gives the whole variable domain GAGVSQSPSNKVTEKGKDVELRCDPISGHTALYWYRQSLGQGLEFLIYFQGNSAPDKSGLPSDRFSAERTGGSVSTLTIQRTQQEDSAVYLCASSYSGAQETQYFGPGTRLLVL.

The rearrangement uses TRBV19 and TRBJ1-5; D is undetermined. CDR1 and CDR2 (germline): LNHDA, SQIVND (reference sequence). The CDR3 consists of 16 residues. V shed 6 bases and J shed 2 bases, with 17 bases lying between them. The chain's CDR3 is CASRPGEEGRNQPQHF. Written as DNA, the CDR3 is TGTGCCAGTAGACCCGGGGAAGAAGGTCGCAATCAGCCCCAGCATTTT.

V gene TRBV7-8 combines with J gene TRBJ2-5, with 8 positions matching TRBD2. CDR1 is SGHVS, CDR2 FQNEAQ, per germline. Trimming at V came to 1 base and at J to 3 bases, leaving 7 bases not matched to a gene. The CDR3 spans 16 residues. In DNA, the CDR3 is TGTGCCAGCAGCTTAGTGGCCCGGGGGGGCGAAGAGACCCAGTACTTC. Amino acids: CASSLVARGGEETQYF.

The CDR3 sequence is CATSSGQGSYEQYF. The CDR3 nucleotides read TGTGCCACCAGCAGTGGACAGGGGTCCTACGAGCAGTACTTC. V gene TRBV15 combines with J gene TRBJ2-7, with 9 bases aligning to TRBD1. The length of the CDR3 is 14 residues. The junction had 1 base not matched to a gene; V was cut back by 3 bases and J by 1 base. Germline V lookup: CDR1 LNHNV, CDR2 YYDKDF (reference sequence).

This clone was counted a few times. The genes are TRBV27 and TRBJ1-5; D ambiguous. Deletions cut 3 bases from V and 1 base from J, with 7 bases between. The CDR3 spans 14 residues. In germline, CDR1 is MNHEY, CDR2 SMNVEV (reference sequence). The CDR3 coding sequence is TGTGCCAGCAGTTTCCACAGCAGCAATCAGCCCCAGCATTTT. Protein product: CASSFHSSNQPQHF.

The rearrangement links TRBV5-4 to TRBJ1-1, with D perhaps matching TRBD1 (6 bases). The CDR3 has 15 residues. The germline V and J ends were trimmed by 4 bases and 3 bases, with 16 bases remaining between them. From germline, CDR1 is SGHNT and CDR2 YYREEE (reference sequence). DNA for the CDR3: TGTGCCAGCAGCAAAACGACAGGTCTACACACTGAAGCTTTCTTT. The encoded protein is CASSKTTGLHTEAFF.